This TCR beta chain was recovered during a study of blood T cell repertoires in COVID-19. Study-level information: The United States, Italy and Spain provided the acute and convalescent COVID-19 samples. Nucleic acid was either cDNA or gDNA, and it came from T cells, B-cell-depleted T cells, or PBMCs.

Authors' analysis steps: Using reference gene primer amplification, nucleated cell counts were estimated. Produced via immunoSEQ multiplex PCR; TCRdb's table is partial and in-frame only. That table is the source of V, J and clone size, and D and trimming were worked out from the DNA. The sample lists 200,000 to 250,000 clones, 70% to 90% occurring once. Germline V gives CDR1 WNHNN, CDR2 SYGVQD (reference sequence). V lost 0 bases and J 7 bases, leaving 9 bases between the germline ends. CDR3 length: 13 residues. The source is a man aged 45-65 years who had recovered from COVID-19. This chain links TRBV10-1 with TRBJ1-1, with a tentative D call TRBD1 (6 bases). Sequencing was carried out using peripheral blood. The CDR3 nucleotides read TGCGCCAGCAGTGAGTCGCAGGGGCATGAAGCTTTCTTT. It encodes CASSESQGHEAFF.